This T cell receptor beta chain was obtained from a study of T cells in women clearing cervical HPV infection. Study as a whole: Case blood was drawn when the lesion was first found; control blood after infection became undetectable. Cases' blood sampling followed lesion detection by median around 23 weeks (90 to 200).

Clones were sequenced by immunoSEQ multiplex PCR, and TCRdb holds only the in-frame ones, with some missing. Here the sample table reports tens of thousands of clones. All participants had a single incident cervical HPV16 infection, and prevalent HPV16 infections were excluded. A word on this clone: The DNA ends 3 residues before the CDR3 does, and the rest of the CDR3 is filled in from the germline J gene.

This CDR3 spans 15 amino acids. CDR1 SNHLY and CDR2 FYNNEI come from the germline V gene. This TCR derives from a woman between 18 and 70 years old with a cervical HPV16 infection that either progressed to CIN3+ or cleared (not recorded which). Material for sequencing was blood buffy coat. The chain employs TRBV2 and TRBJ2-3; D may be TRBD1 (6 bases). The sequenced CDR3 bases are TGTGCCAGCAGTGACAGGGGCCAAATCCAAGAGACG. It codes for CASSDRGQIQET. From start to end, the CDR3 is CASSDRGQIQETQYF.